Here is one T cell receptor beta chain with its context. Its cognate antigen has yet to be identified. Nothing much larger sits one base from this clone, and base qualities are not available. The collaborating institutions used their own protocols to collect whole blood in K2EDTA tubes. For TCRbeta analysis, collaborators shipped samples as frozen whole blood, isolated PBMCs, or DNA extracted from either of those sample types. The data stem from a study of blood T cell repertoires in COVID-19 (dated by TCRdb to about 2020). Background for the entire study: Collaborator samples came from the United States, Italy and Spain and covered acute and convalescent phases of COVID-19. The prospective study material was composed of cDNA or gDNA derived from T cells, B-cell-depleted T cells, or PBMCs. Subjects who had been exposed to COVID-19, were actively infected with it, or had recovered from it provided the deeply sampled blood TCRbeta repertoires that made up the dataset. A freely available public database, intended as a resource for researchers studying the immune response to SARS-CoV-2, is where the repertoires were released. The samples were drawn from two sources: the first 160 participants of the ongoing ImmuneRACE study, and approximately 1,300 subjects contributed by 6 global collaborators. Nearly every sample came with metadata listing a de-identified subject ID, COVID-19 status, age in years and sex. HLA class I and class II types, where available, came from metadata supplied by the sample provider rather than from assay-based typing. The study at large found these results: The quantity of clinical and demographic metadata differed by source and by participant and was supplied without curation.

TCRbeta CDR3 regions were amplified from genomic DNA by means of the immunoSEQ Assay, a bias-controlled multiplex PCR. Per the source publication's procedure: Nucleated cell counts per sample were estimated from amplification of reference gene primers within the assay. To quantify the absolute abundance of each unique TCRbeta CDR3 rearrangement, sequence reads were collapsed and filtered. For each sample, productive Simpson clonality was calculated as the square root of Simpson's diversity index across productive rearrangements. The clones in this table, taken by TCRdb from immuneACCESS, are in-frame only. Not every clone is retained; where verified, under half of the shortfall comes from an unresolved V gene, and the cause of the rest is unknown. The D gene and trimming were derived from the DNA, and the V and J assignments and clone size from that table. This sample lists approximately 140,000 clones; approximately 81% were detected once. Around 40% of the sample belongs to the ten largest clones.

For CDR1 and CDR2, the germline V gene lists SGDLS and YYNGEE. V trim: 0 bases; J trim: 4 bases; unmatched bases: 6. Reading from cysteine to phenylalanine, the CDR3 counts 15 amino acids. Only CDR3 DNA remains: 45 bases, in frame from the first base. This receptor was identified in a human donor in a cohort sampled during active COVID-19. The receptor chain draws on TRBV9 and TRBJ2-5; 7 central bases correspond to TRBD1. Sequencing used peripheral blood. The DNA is TGTGCCAGCAGCGTAGCTGGGACAGCTGGAGAGACCCAGTACTTC. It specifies CASSVAGTAGETQYF.